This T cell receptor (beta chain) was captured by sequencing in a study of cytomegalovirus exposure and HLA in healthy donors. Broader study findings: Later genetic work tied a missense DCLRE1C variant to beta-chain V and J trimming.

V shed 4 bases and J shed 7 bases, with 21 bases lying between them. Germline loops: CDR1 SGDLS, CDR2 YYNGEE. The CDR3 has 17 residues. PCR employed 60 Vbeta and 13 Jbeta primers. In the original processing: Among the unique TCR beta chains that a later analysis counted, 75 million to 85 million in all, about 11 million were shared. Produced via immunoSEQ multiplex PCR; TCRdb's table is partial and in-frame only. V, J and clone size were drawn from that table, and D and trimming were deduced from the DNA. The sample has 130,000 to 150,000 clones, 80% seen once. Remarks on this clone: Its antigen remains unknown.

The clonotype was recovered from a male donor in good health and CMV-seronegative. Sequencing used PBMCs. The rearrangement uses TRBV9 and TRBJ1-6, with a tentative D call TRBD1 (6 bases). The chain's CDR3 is CASSPRSRDMGNSPLHF. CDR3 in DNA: TGTGCCAGCAGCCCGCGATCCCGGGACATGGGCAATTCACCCCTCCACTTT. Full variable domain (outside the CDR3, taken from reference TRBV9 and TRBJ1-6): DSGVTQTPKHLITATGQRVTLRCSPRSGDLSVYWYQQSLDQGLQFLIQYYNGEERAKGNILERFSAQQFPDLHSELNLSSLELGDSALYFCASSPRSRDMGNSPLHFGNGTRLTVT.